Below are 23 T cell receptor beta chains sequenced from a single sample in a study of Ad26.COV2.S vaccination and SARS-CoV-2 variants (dated by TCRdb to the early 2020s). In the paper's terms, the treatment or condition label means: about 20 received Ad26.COV2.S at low or high dose, single or two shots; about five received placebo; per-sample allocation not given. Repertoires of vaccine and placebo recipients were sequenced from samples collected on day 63 after the first injection. Libraries were built with the immunoSEQ multiplex PCR assay. This immuneACCESS table, as held by TCRdb, lists in-frame sequences with V and J called but not all clones. Of the missing ones, under half trace to an unresolved V gene in checked studies; the others have no known cause. This sample has 300,000 to 400,000 clones in its table, and 75% to 90% of those were observed once. Around 4.5% of the sample belongs to the ten largest clones.

The material sequenced was peripheral blood, taken in a trial of Ad26.COV2.S vaccine versus placebo. The receptors shown here come from a person between 18 and 59 years old who received the Ad26.COV2.S COVID-19 vaccine or a placebo.

The chain uses TRBV7-9 and TRBJ2-1; D is tentatively TRBD1 or TRBD2 (5 bases each). The CDR3 runs 15 residues. V was pared by 1 base and J by 1 base, with 8 bases between. Looked up from germline, CDR1 is SEHNR and CDR2 is FQNEAQ (reference sequence). CDR3 region: CASSLGDGSYNEQFF. The CDR3 nucleotides are TGTGCCAGCAGCTTAGGGGACGGTTCCTACAATGAGCAGTTCTTC.

This clone has only a few counts. This rearrangement joins TRBV11-2 to TRBJ1-1; D possibly corresponds to TRBD1 (5 bases). Per the germline V gene, CDR1 is SGHAT and CDR2 is FQNNGV. The CDR3 runs to 17 residues. The ends were cut back, 0 bases at V and 4 bases at J, with 18 bases in the middle. The DNA of the CDR3 is TGTGCCAGCAGCTTAGACCCCGGGGGGTTGCTAGCCACTGAAGCTTTCTTT. Its protein product is CASSLDPGGLLATEAFF. The whole variable domain, remainder taken from reference TRBV11-2 and TRBJ1-1, is EAGVAQSPRYKIIEKRQSVAFWCNPISGHATLYWYQQILGQGPKLLIQFQNNGVVDDSQLPKDRFSAERLKGVDSTLKIQPAKLEDSAVYLCASSLDPGGLLATEAFFGQGTRLTVV.

V and J are TRBV7-9 and TRBJ2-1, with 7 bases identical to TRBD2. The germline V gene has CDR1 SEHNR and CDR2 FQNEAQ (reference sequence). The CDR3 has 13 residues. Trimming cost V 8 bases and J 5 bases; bases outside gene matches: 6. CDR3 nucleotide sequence: TGTGCCAGCCAGGGAGGGTCCCACAATGAGCAGTTCTTC. Encoded protein: CASQGGSHNEQFF.

This rearrangement joins TRBV19 to TRBJ2-1; weak D call: TRBD1 (5 bases). V was trimmed by 4 bases and J by 8 bases, leaving 18 bases between them. CDR3 length: 15 residues. The germline gives CDR1 LNHDA, CDR2 SQIVND (reference sequence). The CDR3 DNA reads as TGTGCCAGTAGTAACCAACAGGTTTTAAGGGATGAGCAGTTCTTC. It is translated as CASSNQQVLRDEQFF.

CDR3 in DNA: TGCGCCAGCAGCCCATCGACTAGCGGTACGCAGTATTTT. Its protein product is CASSPSTSGTQYF. The rearrangement links TRBV5-1 to TRBJ2-3, with TRBD2 identical over 9 bases. V lost 4 bases and J lost 8; bases outside the gene matches: 5. The CDR3 runs to 13 residues. The germline V gene encodes CDR1 SGHRS and CDR2 YFSETQ.

The chain carries TRBV28 and TRBJ2-6; possibly TRBD1 for D (5 bases). The CDR3 covers 14 residues. Germline CDR1 and CDR2: MDHEN and SYDVKM. Trimming stripped 11 bases from V and 0 bases from J, with 11 bases between. The CDR3: CASNRRSGANVLTF. As DNA, the CDR3 is TGTGCCTCGAACAGGCGCTCTGGGGCCAACGTCCTGACTTTC.

The sample holds a few counts of this clone. The rearrangement links TRBV11-2 to TRBJ2-3; 12 bases align to TRBD2. With V trimmed by 5 bases and J by 2 bases, 5 bases remained unmatched. CDR1 and CDR2 (germline): SGHAT, FQNNGV. CDR3 length equals 16 residues. The chain's CDR3 is CASSPLAGGSTDTQYF. CDR3 DNA sequence: TGTGCCAGCAGCCCACTAGCGGGGGGTTCCACAGATACGCAGTATTTT.

This chain uses TRBV27 with TRBJ2-7, with 7 bases lining up with TRBD1. From germline, CDR1 is MNHEY and CDR2 SMNVEV (reference sequence). This CDR3 has 13 amino acids. V was clipped by 5 bases and J by 2 bases; unmatched bases: 3. The CDR3 loop is CASSPTGTYEQYF. Written as DNA, the CDR3 is TGTGCCAGCAGTCCGACAGGGACCTACGAGCAGTACTTC.

CDR3 residues: CASSFGVGNGPQHF. DNA of the CDR3: TGTGCCAGCAGTTTTGGTGTGGGAAATGGGCCCCAGCATTTT. The chain has TRBV27 and TRBJ1-5; D is ambiguous. Germline V gene sequence: CDR1 MNHEY, CDR2 SMNVEV (reference sequence). This CDR3 is 14 amino acids long. Trimming took 3 bases from V and 9 from J, leaving 15 bases between them.

The rearrangement uses TRBV18 and TRBJ1-1; tentatively, D is TRBD1 (6 bases). V was cut by 2 bases and J by 6 bases, with 10 bases left in between. The CDR3 is 13 residues long. CDR1 is KGHSH, CDR2 LQKENI, per germline. The CDR3 nucleotides read TGTGCCAGCTCACCATGGGGGGCTTCTGAAGCTTTCTTT. Its translation: CASSPWGASEAFF.

This clone occurred once. The rearrangement links TRBV29-1 to TRBJ2-1; D possibly corresponds to TRBD2 (5 bases). This CDR3 contains 12 residues. CDR1 is SQVTM and CDR2 is ANQGSEA in the germline V gene. The ends were cut back, 6 bases at V and 8 bases at J, with 14 bases in the middle. The CDR3 coding sequence is TGCAGCGTCGACACCCTGAGGGATGAGCAGTTCTTC. Protein: CSVDTLRDEQFF.

This rearrangement joins TRBV30 to TRBJ2-7; 9 bases line up with TRBD1. The CDR3 runs 13 residues. Losses at the gene ends were 4 bases for V and 7 bases for J; bases not matched to a gene: 8. Germline CDR1 GTSNPN, CDR2 SVGIG (reference sequence). Written as DNA, the CDR3 is TGTGCCTGGAAGTTGACAGGGGGGGGTGAGCAGTACTTC. This sequence encodes CAWKLTGGGEQYF.

The gene calls are TRBV3-1 (or the pseudogene TRBV3-2) and TRBJ2-1; 12 positions match TRBD2. Germline values: CDR1 LGHDT, CDR2 YNNKEL (reference sequence). This CDR3 spans 19 amino acids. With V trimmed by 5 bases and J by 0 bases, 11 bases remained unmatched. The CDR3 protein is CASSEYSGTSGYSYNEQFF. DNA for the CDR3: TGTGCCAGCAGCGAATACTCCGGGACTAGCGGGTACTCCTACAATGAGCAGTTCTTC.

The DNA of the CDR3 is TGTGCCAGTAGTATAAACTCTGCGGGGACTGAAGCTTTCTTT. Its protein is CASSINSAGTEAFF. J is TRBJ1-1 and V is TRBV19; D is ambiguous. V was cut by 2 bases and J by 5 bases, with 12 bases left in between. Germline V gene data show CDR1 as LNHDA and CDR2 as SQIVND (reference sequence). CDR3 length: 14 residues.

The chain links TRBV28 to TRBJ2-5; D is perhaps TRBD1 or TRBD2 (6 bases each). Trimming removed 5 bases from V and 2 bases from J, with 18 bases in between. The length of the CDR3 is 16 residues. Germline CDR1 and CDR2: MDHEN and SYDVKM. The CDR3 bases are TGTGCCAGCAGTACCATAGCGGACAGCCTTCAAGAGACCCAGTACTTC. Protein sequence: CASSTIADSLQETQYF.

The CDR3 is CATSRDRQGNSGANVLTF. The CDR3 nucleotides are TGTGCCACCAGCAGAGATCGACAGGGTAACTCTGGGGCCAACGTCCTGACTTTC. V is TRBV15 and J is TRBJ2-6; TRBD1 matches 7 bases. This CDR3 comprises 18 residues. CDR1 is LNHNV and CDR2 is YYDKDF in the germline V gene (reference sequence). V was clipped by 0 bases and J by 0 bases; unmatched bases: 5.

The rearrangement links TRBV6-5 to TRBJ2-5; 7 positions match TRBD2. Germline V gene data show CDR1 as MNHEY and CDR2 as SVGAGI. The V segment lost 6 bases and the J segment 5 bases; nucleotides outside the gene matches: 6. The length of the CDR3 is 13 residues. CDR3 bases: TGTGCCAGCAGCCTGGGGGGGGGTGAGACCCAGTACTTC. This gives the protein CASSLGGGETQYF.

The chain couples TRBV7-2 to TRBJ1-2; 7 nucleotides match TRBD1. V shed 0 bases and J 3 bases; nucleotides not matched to a gene: 1. The germline CDR1 and CDR2 sequences are SGHTA and FQGNSA. The CDR3 has 14 residues. CDR3 sequence: CASSLAQGYYGYTF. The CDR3, as DNA: TGTGCCAGCAGCTTAGCACAGGGGTACTATGGCTACACCTTC. The entire variable domain, with the rest obtained from reference TRBV7-2 and TRBJ1-2, is as follows: GAGVSQSPSNKVTEKGKDVELRCDPISGHTALYWYRQSLGQGLEFLIYFQGNSAPDKSGLPSDRFSAERTGGSVSTLTIQRTQQEDSAVYLCASSLAQGYYGYTFGSGTRLTVV.

This clone showed up just once. This rearrangement joins TRBV12-2 to TRBJ2-5; TRBD2, as called in the table, went unchecked against the DNA. TRBV12-2 constitutes a pseudogene. The CDR3 contains 14 residues. CDR3 nucleotides: TGTGCAAGTCGCTTAGACACTACCCCGGAGACCCAGTACTTC. Translating it yields CASRLDTTPETQYF.

The chain joins TRBV28 to TRBJ1-2; D unresolved. Germline V gives CDR1 MDHEN, CDR2 SYDVKM. This CDR3 has 14 amino acids. V lost 6 bases, J lost 2 bases, and 13 bases lay in between. CDR3 DNA: TGTGCCAGCAGCCCCGGTACGGGAAACTATGGCTACACCTTC. Protein product: CASSPGTGNYGYTF.

The chain recombines TRBV11-2 with TRBJ2-7; D possibly corresponds to TRBD2 (6 bases). Deletions cut 5 bases from V and 3 bases from J, with 17 bases between. This CDR3 has 15 residues. The V gene's germline CDR1 is SGHAT and CDR2 FQNNGV. The CDR3 DNA reads TGTGCCAGCAGCCCCGTCGGGCGGAGGGACTACGAGCAGTACTTC. This codes for CASSPVGRRDYEQYF. Full variable domain (outside the CDR3, taken from reference TRBV11-2 and TRBJ2-7): EAGVAQSPRYKIIEKRQSVAFWCNPISGHATLYWYQQILGQGPKLLIQFQNNGVVDDSQLPKDRFSAERLKGVDSTLKIQPAKLEDSAVYLCASSPVGRRDYEQYFGPGTRLTVT.

Points on this clone: At the DNA level, this CDR3 is encoded by other sequences in the same sample as well. The chain has TRBV6-1 and TRBJ2-2, with D unresolved. The CDR3 contains 14 residues. Trimming stripped 0 bases from V and 1 base from J, with 3 bases between. Germline V gene data show CDR1 as MNHNS and CDR2 as SASEGT. The CDR3 is CASSEAGNTGELFF. In DNA, the CDR3 is TGTGCCAGCAGTGAAGCAGGGAACACCGGGGAGCTGTTTTTT.

The rearrangement links TRBV29-1 to TRBJ1-5; 7 nucleotides line up with TRBD1. The CDR3 totals 13 residues. Germline V gives CDR1 SQVTM, CDR2 ANQGSEA. V was pared by 4 bases and J by 4 bases, with 4 bases of the junction left unmatched. The CDR3: CSVGTGVNQPQHF. In DNA, the CDR3 is TGCAGCGTTGGAACAGGGGTGAATCAGCCCCAGCATTTT. Full variable domain (rest looked up from reference TRBV29-1 and TRBJ1-5): SAVISQKPSRDICQRGTSLTIQCQVDSQVTMMFWYRQQPGQSLTLIATANQGSEATYESGFVIDKFPISRPNLTFSTLTVSNMSPEDSSIYLCSVGTGVNQPQHFGDGTRLSIL.